The entry below describes one TCR beta chain. Antigen unknown. Chemo-refractory metastatic non-small-cell lung cancer patients underwent focal radiation alongside CTLA-4 blockade with ipilimumab. These data belong to a study of radiotherapy plus CTLA-4 blockade in lung cancer. The overall study: Among enrolled patients, less than 20% responded and about 30% achieved disease control. Regarding the study as a whole: Response was reportedly best predicted by early blood T cell clone dynamics, with interferon-beta. Clones of tumor-derived TCRs expanded in blood after radiotherapy plus ipilimumab.

Produced via immunoSEQ multiplex PCR; TCRdb's table is partial and in-frame only. The sample gives over 12,000 clones, approximately 87% of which show up once; approximately 15% is in the top ten. CDR1 and CDR2 (germline): SQVTM, ANQGSEA. The length of the CDR3 is 13 residues. V dropped 3 bases and J dropped 5 bases, with 14 bases sitting between them. This TCR was recovered from a human donor with non-small cell lung cancer that progressed on radiotherapy plus ipilimumab. Some clones in this sample may be carry-over from other donors' samples. The chain employs TRBV29-1 and TRBJ2-7, with TRBD2 as a possible D gene (6 bases). The input for sequencing was peripheral blood, taken from a patient treated with radiotherapy plus ipilimumab. The CDR3 loop reads CSVESGVGNEQYF. CDR3 bases: TGCAGCGTTGAGTCGGGGGTAGGGAACGAGCAGTACTTC.